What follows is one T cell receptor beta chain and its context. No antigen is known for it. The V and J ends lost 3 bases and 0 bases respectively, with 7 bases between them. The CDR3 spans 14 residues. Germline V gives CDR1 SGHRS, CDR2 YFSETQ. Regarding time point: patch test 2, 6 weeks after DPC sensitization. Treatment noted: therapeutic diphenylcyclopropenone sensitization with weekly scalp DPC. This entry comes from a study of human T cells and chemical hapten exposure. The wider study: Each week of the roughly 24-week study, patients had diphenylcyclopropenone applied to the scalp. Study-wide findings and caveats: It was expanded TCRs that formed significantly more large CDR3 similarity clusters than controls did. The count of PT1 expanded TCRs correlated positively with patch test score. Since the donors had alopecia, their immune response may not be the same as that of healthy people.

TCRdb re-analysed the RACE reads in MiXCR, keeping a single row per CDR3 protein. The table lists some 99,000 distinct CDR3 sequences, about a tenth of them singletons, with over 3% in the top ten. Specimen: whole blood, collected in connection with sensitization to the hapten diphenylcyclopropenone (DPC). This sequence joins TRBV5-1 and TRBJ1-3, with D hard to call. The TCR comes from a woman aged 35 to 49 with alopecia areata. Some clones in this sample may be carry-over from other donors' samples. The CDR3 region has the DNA TGCGCCAGCAGCTCCGACATCTCTGGAAACACCATATATTTT. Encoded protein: CASSSDISGNTIYF.